Shown below are 31 T cell receptor beta chains from a single sample sequenced in a study of cytomegalovirus exposure and HLA in healthy donors. The PCR contained 60 Vbeta and 13 Jbeta primers. Method: immunoSEQ multiplex PCR; TCRdb's copy keeps in-frame clones and lacks some. The sample has approximately 150,000 clones, just over 75% seen once. Sample: PBMCs. The receptors here all came from a woman in her thirties or forties in good health and CMV-seronegative.

The table lists this clone with a few counts. The chain carries TRBV6-1 and TRBJ1-5, with D tentatively TRBD1 (6 bases). The CDR3 spans 16 residues. Trimming took 4 bases from V and 1 from J, leaving 14 bases between them. The germline CDR1 and CDR2 sequences are MNHNS and SASEGT. The CDR3 loop is CASSGGRGLSNQPQHF. In DNA form, the CDR3 reads TGTGCCAGCAGTGGGGGCAGGGGTCTAAGCAATCAGCCCCAGCATTTT.

This chain uses TRBV7-8 with TRBJ2-1, with TRBD1 matching 7 bases. The CDR3 is 15 amino acids. The V gene's germline CDR1 is SGHVS and CDR2 FQNEAQ. V lost 1 base to trimming and J lost 8 bases; unmatched junction nucleotides: 8. The CDR3 spells CASSLEGGRGHEQFF. CDR3 nucleotides: TGTGCCAGCAGCTTAGAAGGGGGCAGGGGACATGAGCAGTTCTTC.

This clone was seen many times. V is TRBV4-1 and J is TRBJ2-5; weak D call: TRBD2 (7 bases). Trimming shortened V by 0 bases and J by 6 bases, and 26 bases separated the two germline ends. The CDR3 spans 19 residues. The germline V gene encodes CDR1 MGHRA and CDR2 YSYEKL. The CDR3 is CASSQEGGAGLSQFQTQYF. CDR3 DNA sequence: TGCGCCAGCAGCCAAGAAGGGGGGGCGGGCCTTTCTCAATTCCAGACCCAGTACTTC.

The rearrangement links TRBV5-1 to TRBJ1-1; no clear D. Germline values: CDR1 SGHRS, CDR2 YFSETQ. The CDR3 is 14 residues long. Trimming cost V 1 base and J 1 base, with 8 bases left between them. DNA for the CDR3: TGCGCCAGCAGCTTGCCTCGCGAGAACACTGAAGCTTTCTTT. This sequence encodes CASSLPRENTEAFF.

The chain carries TRBV2 and TRBJ2-7; D might be TRBD2 (5 bases). The CDR3 has 12 amino acids. Trimming removed 6 bases from V and 0 bases from J, with 6 bases in between. Germline V CDR1 and CDR2: SNHLY, FYNNEI. Here the CDR3 reads CASSGVSYEQYF. The CDR3 DNA is TGTGCCAGCAGCGGGGTCTCCTACGAGCAGTACTTC.

There are a few counts of this clone. J is TRBJ2-7 and V is TRBV30; the match to TRBD2 covers 11 bases. Germline V CDR1 and CDR2: GTSNPN, SVGIG (reference sequence). The CDR3 has 14 amino acids. Trimming at V came to 1 base and at J to 6 bases, leaving 5 bases not matched to a gene. The CDR3 coding sequence is TGTGCCTGGAGTGCGGGACTAGCGGAACGCGAGCAGTACTTC. The encoded protein is CAWSAGLAEREQYF.

V and J are TRBV5-1 and TRBJ2-3; 10 positions match TRBD2. The V segment lost 3 bases and the J segment 0 bases; nucleotides outside the gene matches: 10. The CDR3 is made up of 18 amino acids. The V gene's germline CDR1 is SGHRS and CDR2 YFSETQ. In DNA form, the CDR3 reads TGCGCCAGCAGCTCCGGTGGTAGCGGGAGGCCTAGCACAGATACGCAGTATTTT. Translation gives CASSSGGSGRPSTDTQYF.

CDR3 in amino acids: CAWSPRDYGYTF. Here the CDR3 DNA reads TGTGCCTGGAGTCCCAGGGACTATGGCTACACCTTC. The rearrangement uses TRBV30 and TRBJ1-2; tentative D call: TRBD1 (5 bases). There are 12 residues in the CDR3. The germline CDR1 and CDR2 sequences are GTSNPN and SVGIG (reference sequence). Trimming left V 2 bases short and J 3 bases short, with 7 bases between.

This chain links TRBV30 with TRBJ1-3, with 8 positions matching TRBD1. There are 13 residues in the CDR3. Germline CDR1 is GTSNPN and CDR2 is SVGIG (reference sequence). In DNA, the CDR3 is TGTGCGACGGACAGGGTAACTGGAAACACCATATATTTT. Translation gives CATDRVTGNTIYF.

This clone was detected only a few times. The J gene is TRBJ2-3, the V gene TRBV7-3, with D tentatively TRBD2 (5 bases). Trimming removed 5 bases from V and 4 bases from J, with 10 bases in between. Per germline, CDR1 SGHTA and CDR2 FQGTGA. The CDR3 has 13 amino acids. CDR3 residues: CASSGSGSDTQYF. CDR3 coding DNA: TGTGCCAGCAGCGGTTCGGGGTCAGATACGCAGTATTTT.

This clone was seen a single time. The chain carries TRBV27 and TRBJ2-1, with D possibly TRBD1 on 6 matching bases. Trimming stripped 6 bases from V and 1 base from J, with 13 bases between. There are 15 residues in the CDR3. Germline lookup yields CDR1 MNHEY and CDR2 SMNVEV (reference sequence). For the CDR3, the DNA is TGTGCCAGCAGCTGGGGGACAAATTCCTACAATGAGCAGTTCTTC. Protein: CASSWGTNSYNEQFF.

This sequence joins TRBV7-2 and TRBJ1-2; tentative D call: TRBD1 (6 bases). Trimming pared 2 bases from V and 3 bases from J, leaving 13 bases between. CDR1 SGHTA and CDR2 FQGNSA come from the germline V gene. The CDR3 is 15 amino acids. CDR3 sequence (DNA): TGTGCCAGCAGCTTATCCTTACAGGGTGACTATGGCTACACCTTC. It is translated as CASSLSLQGDYGYTF.

The CDR3 here is CASSLTGTSASSSYNEQFF. CDR3 DNA: TGCGCCAGCAGCCTAACCGGGACTAGTGCTTCCAGCTCCTACAATGAGCAGTTCTTC. The chain joins TRBV5-1 to TRBJ2-1; 8 positions match TRBD2. The V gene's germline CDR1 is SGHRS and CDR2 YFSETQ. This CDR3 is built from 19 residues. J lost 0 bases, V lost 4 bases, and 15 bases had no gene match.

The chain couples TRBV5-1 to TRBJ1-1; D is perhaps TRBD1 (6 bases). V was pared by 4 bases and J by 1 base, with 11 bases between. Germline-derived CDR1 and CDR2 are SGHRS and YFSETQ. This CDR3 has 14 amino acids. The CDR3, as DNA: TGCGCCAGCAGCGATACACAGGGGAACACTGAAGCTTTCTTT. Translated, it gives CASSDTQGNTEAFF.

The J gene is TRBJ1-5, the V gene TRBV6-6, with TRBD1 identical over 7 bases. V shed 6 bases and J 7 bases; nucleotides not matched to a gene: 6. The germline V gene has CDR1 MNHNY and CDR2 SVGAGI (reference sequence). The CDR3 covers 13 residues. CDR3 sequence reads: CASRTSDRQPQHF. Here the CDR3 DNA reads TGTGCCAGCAGAACGTCGGACAGGCAGCCCCAGCATTTT.

The V call is TRBV19, the J call TRBJ1-1, with D possibly being TRBD1 (5 bases). The CDR3 is 13 amino acids. Looked up from germline, CDR1 is LNHDA and CDR2 is SQIVND (reference sequence). The V end lost 6 bases, the J end lost 5 bases, and 13 bases lay between the germline ends. The CDR3 loop is CASRRREGTEAFF. The CDR3 DNA is TGTGCCAGTAGAAGGCGGGAGGGGACTGAAGCTTTCTTT.

V and J are TRBV30 and TRBJ1-2, with D perhaps matching TRBD1 (5 bases). The V gene lost 2 bases and the J gene lost 4 bases, with 23 bases spanning the gap. This CDR3 comprises 17 residues. Germline CDR1 and CDR2: GTSNPN and SVGIG (reference sequence). The CDR3 DNA reads as TGTGCCTGGAGTTCTGGGGCAGGGCCTAATCTTTTCTATGGCTACACCTTC. Amino acids: CAWSSGAGPNLFYGYTF.

The rearrangement joins TRBV27 to TRBJ1-1; 7 nucleotides line up with TRBD1. CDR3 length: 14 residues. The germline CDR1 and CDR2 sequences are MNHEY and SMNVEV (reference sequence). The V segment lost 6 bases and the J segment 7 bases; nucleotides outside the gene matches: 11. The CDR3 coding sequence is TGTGCCAGCAGCGTGACAGGGCGAGTGGATGAAGCTTTCTTT. As protein: CASSVTGRVDEAFF.

This chain uses TRBV14 with TRBJ2-6; TRBD1 is a possible D gene (6 bases). V was shortened by 3 bases and J by 0 bases, with 24 bases between the two germline ends. Per the germline V gene, CDR1 is SGHDN and CDR2 is FVKESK. The CDR3 is made up of 21 amino acids. The CDR3 DNA reads as TGTGCCAGCAGCCAGCCCGCAAGCCCCGGGACACGCAACTCTGGGGCCAACGTCCTGACTTTC. Translation gives CASSQPASPGTRNSGANVLTF.

The genes are TRBV11-2 and TRBJ2-1, with D maybe TRBD2 (6 bases). Looked up from germline, CDR1 is SGHAT and CDR2 is FQNNGV. Trimming removed 5 bases from V and 10 bases from J, with 24 bases in between. This CDR3 has 16 residues. The CDR3 protein is CASSRWIGRPGEEQFF. DNA of the CDR3: TGTGCCAGCAGCCGTTGGATCGGGCGGCCGGGAGAGGAGCAGTTCTTC.

The chain is built from TRBV2 and TRBJ1-5; D unresolved. The V end lost 7 bases, the J end lost 6 bases, and 10 bases lay between the germline ends. The V gene's germline CDR1 is SNHLY and CDR2 FYNNEI. CDR3 length: 12 residues. CDR3 sequence (DNA): TGTGCCAGCAAGGAGGGCAGTCAGCCCCAGCATTTT. It specifies CASKEGSQPQHF.

This chain's CDR3 is CSGALGGWGQGYNEQFF. The CDR3 coding sequence is TGCAGCGGTGCCCTCGGGGGGTGGGGACAGGGCTACAATGAGCAGTTCTTC. The J gene is TRBJ2-1, the V gene TRBV29-1; TRBD1 aligns across 9 bases. The germline CDR1 and CDR2 sequences are SQVTM and ANQGSEA. Germline trimming cut 7 bases from V and 3 bases from J; bases unmatched to any gene: 16. This CDR3 has 17 amino acids.

This rearrangement joins TRBV28 to TRBJ2-1; D not resolved. CDR3 length: 12 residues. V was clipped by 6 bases and J by 7 bases, with 10 bases between them. Germline CDR1 and CDR2: MDHEN and SYDVKM. CDR3 nucleotide sequence: TGTGCCAGCAGCCAACGGTGGAATGAGCAGTTCTTC. Its protein product is CASSQRWNEQFF.

The V call is TRBV10-3, the J call TRBJ2-7; 8 positions agree with TRBD2. Germline V lookup: CDR1 ENHRY, CDR2 SYGVKD. The V and J ends lost 6 bases and 5 bases, in that order; junction bases with no gene match: 9. This CDR3 is built from 14 residues. The CDR3: CAIRVLAGSNEQYF. In DNA form, the CDR3 reads TGTGCCATCAGAGTCTTAGCGGGATCAAACGAGCAGTACTTC.

The genes are TRBV7-9 and TRBJ2-1; 8 nucleotides line up with TRBD2. V trimming: 4 bases; J trimming: 8 bases; junction bases outside the gene matches: 4. The CDR3 sequence is 13 residues long. Per germline, CDR1 SEHNR and CDR2 FQNEAQ (reference sequence). For the CDR3, the DNA is TGTGCCAGCAGCTCGGCGGGAGGCTATGAGCAGTTCTTC. It is translated as CASSSAGGYEQFF.

The rearrangement links TRBV7-9 to TRBJ2-1; D is perhaps TRBD2 (6 bases). The CDR3 has 15 residues. The germline gives CDR1 SEHNR, CDR2 FQNEAQ (reference sequence). Between the trimmed V and J ends, which lost 0 bases and 8 bases, there was a span of 14 bases. Here the CDR3 reads CASSLAVTGVYEQFF. CDR3 bases: TGTGCCAGCAGCTTAGCGGTGACGGGAGTCTATGAGCAGTTCTTC.

The chain carries TRBV13 and TRBJ2-5; tentatively, D is TRBD1 (6 bases). The germline V and J ends were trimmed by 5 bases and 5 bases, with 15 bases remaining between them. The CDR3 is made up of 14 amino acids. CDR1 PRHDT and CDR2 FYEKMQ come from the germline V gene (reference sequence). CDR3 DNA sequence: TGTGCCAGCAGCAAACAGGGTGGGGCGGAGACCCAGTACTTC. This codes for CASSKQGGAETQYF.

This clone showed up just once. For the CDR3, the DNA is TGTGCCAGCAGCCTCCAGGACGGGGTCTCCTACGAGCAGTACTTC. Translation gives CASSLQDGVSYEQYF. This chain connects TRBV5-5 to TRBJ2-7; the D gene is possibly TRBD2 (5 bases). This CDR3 contains 15 residues. The V end was cut by 4 bases, the J end by 0 bases, with 14 bases between. Germline V gene lookup returns CDR1 SGHKS and CDR2 YYEKEE (reference sequence).

The CDR3 protein is CASSLGQGDTEAFF. In nucleotides, the CDR3 is TGTGCCAGCAGCTTAGGACAGGGGGACACTGAAGCTTTCTTT. The chain couples TRBV11-2 to TRBJ1-1; 9 bases line up with TRBD1. V lost 1 base and J lost 3; bases outside the gene matches: 0. This CDR3 spans 14 amino acids. Germline loops: CDR1 SGHAT, CDR2 FQNNGV.

This clone has just a few counts. V gene TRBV27 combines with J gene TRBJ1-1; TRBD1 matches at 8 bases. V lost 8 bases to trimming and J lost 10 bases; unmatched junction nucleotides: 3. CDR1 and CDR2 (germline): MNHEY, SMNVEV (reference sequence). This CDR3 region has 10 residues. The CDR3 loop is CASGTGGAFF. As DNA, the CDR3 is TGTGCCAGCGGCACAGGGGGAGCTTTCTTT.

V usage is TRBV6-1 and J usage is TRBJ1-2; 9 bases line up with TRBD1. The germline gives CDR1 MNHNS, CDR2 SASEGT. V dropped 6 bases and J dropped 7; count of bases not matched to a gene: 6. This CDR3 is 13 amino acids long. The CDR3 DNA is TGTGCCAGCAGGGGGGGGACAGGGTTTGGCTACACCTTC. Protein: CASRGGTGFGYTF.